This T cell receptor (beta chain) was found in a study of monozygotic twins with inflammatory bowel disease (dated by TCRdb to about 2019). Concerning the study at large: The complete study included about 28 monozygotic twin pairs: 19 IBD-discordant Danish pairs and nine German pairs, of which four were IBD-concordant and five were IBD-discordant. Disease-associated traits were sought mainly through comparisons between IBD patients and their genetically identical healthy co-twins within discordant pairs. Each individual had, on average, about 151 000 unique TCRalpha sequences and 181 000 unique TCRbeta sequences available for analysis.

The germline V gene provides CDR1 SGHRS and CDR2 YFSETQ. Its CDR3 holds 14 amino acids, cysteine through phenylalanine. A DNA sequence was not provided. Notes on this clonotype: No antigen is known for it.

Libraries were built with 5' RACE. Preparation of each TCR library used 3,000 to 4,000 ng of total RNA. For each sample, cDNA was synthesized in eight separate reactions using SMARTScribe reverse transcriptase. During cDNA synthesis, template switching introduced unique molecular identifiers that contained a 6-nucleotide sample barcode. Two nested PCRs of approximately 16 and 10 cycles amplified the TCRalpha and TCRbeta cDNA, and bead purification followed each PCR. Before amplification, cDNA was treated with uracil DNA-glycosylase and purified using the QIAquick PCR purification kit. The second PCR added Illumina TruSeq-compatible adapters along with sample-specific barcodes. Library quality and concentration were checked on TapeStation and Qubit, and libraries were pooled at 4.5 to 5.5 ng each. Pooled libraries were sequenced on an Illumina HiSeq2500 single-index Rapid Run with 2 x 100 bp reads and custom sequencing primers. The source study handled its data this way. PCR and sequencing errors were corrected by UMI-based consensus assembly using MiGEC version 1.2.6. V(D)J alignment, clonotype assembly and CDR3 extraction were performed with MiXCR version 2.1.1. Normalisation of gene usage, clonotype sharing and MAIT/NKT TCR abundance was achieved by analysing the top 1000, 10 000 and 20 000 clonotypes per sample. After downsampling to 27 000 UMIs, diversity was calculated as the inverse Simpson index using the vegan R package. Paired Mann-Whitney U tests were applied to discordant twin pairs, and Benjamini-Hochberg correction was used for multiple testing. Following TCRdb reprocessing, every CDR3 protein sequence forms one entry, and DNA is not provided. TCRdb, not the authors, supplied the V and J calls. The sample table records fewer than 550,000 distinct CDR3 sequences. 2% to 3% of the sample goes to the ten largest clones.

From each donor, a roughly 2.4 ml peripheral blood sample was collected into PAXgene tubes and kept at -80 degrees C. Without any T cell sorting, total RNA was extracted from whole blood using the PAXgene blood miRNA kit on an automated QIAcube. Peripheral blood from monozygotic twin pairs concordant or discordant for inflammatory bowel disease was subjected to deep TCRalpha and TCRbeta repertoire profiling with unique molecular barcoding. Smoking habits were recorded for all twin pairs, with individuals classified as current, former or never smokers. What the research found in general, with its limitations: Because patients received different immunosuppressive treatments, the repertoires may have picked up extra background noise and variability between individuals. Distinction between different T cell subtypes could not be achieved in the analysis. Measured by the inverse Simpson index, TCRbeta repertoire diversity was lower in IBD patients than in their healthy co-twins. No difference in repertoire similarity was observed between concordant and discordant twins, possibly owing to limited statistical power. Fewer clonotypes were shared with other individuals by IBD patients than by healthy twins, most markedly in patients showing signs of disease activity. The results gave no support for a single strong signal or clonotype linked to IBD.

The chain couples TRBV5-1 to TRBJ2-3. The TCR originated in a human donor with ulcerative colitis or Crohn's disease, or a healthy co-twin of an affected twin (not recorded which). The sequencing sample was made of blood. CDR3 sequence: CASSLEGPTDTQYF.